Below, 12 T cell receptor beta chains from the same sample are listed, as sequenced in a study of cytomegalovirus exposure and HLA in healthy donors. Method: immunoSEQ multiplex PCR; TCRdb's copy keeps in-frame clones and lacks some. The sample carries about 82,000 clones, approximately 93% recorded once. The sample consisted of PBMCs. All receptors come from a man aged 18 to 29 in good health and CMV-seronegative.

The sample holds one count of this clone. This chain uses TRBV28 with TRBJ2-2; TRBD2 aligns across 7 bases. With V trimmed by 7 bases and J by 4 bases, 6 bases remained unmatched. Germline CDR1 reads MDHEN; CDR2 reads SYDVKM. This CDR3 contains 14 residues. The CDR3 DNA follows: TGTGCCAGCATCGTAGCGGGTAGCACCGGGGAGCTGTTTTTT. Its translation: CASIVAGSTGELFF. Using reference TRBV28 and TRBJ2-2 for the parts outside the CDR3, the full variable domain is DVKVTQSSRYLVKRTGEKVFLECVQDMDHENMFWYRQDPGLGLRLIYFSYDVKMKEKGDIPEGYSVSREKKERFSLILESASTNQTSMYLCASIVAGSTGELFFGEGSRLTVL.

A remark on this clone: A read error may account for a junction end that differs from germline. The V call is TRBV28, the J call TRBJ1-2, with 9 bases identical to TRBD1. Germline V gives CDR1 MDHEN, CDR2 SYDVKM. This CDR3 comprises 12 residues. The CDR3: CASSLGTGSWSF. The DNA for the CDR3 is TGTGCCAGCAGTCTCGGGACAGGGTCTTGGAGCTTC.

V and J are TRBV4-2 and TRBJ1-1; D remains unclear. The CDR3 extends over 15 amino acids. V lost 1 base and J 4 bases, leaving 13 bases between the germline ends. Germline V CDR1 and CDR2: LGHNA, YNFKEQ. The CDR3 is CASSQAFGGLTEAFF. The DNA for the CDR3 is TGTGCCAGCAGCCAAGCGTTTGGTGGGCTCACTGAAGCTTTCTTT.

The J gene is TRBJ2-7, the V gene TRBV20-1; maybe TRBD1 (6 bases). Trimming removed 6 bases from V and 5 bases from J, with 11 bases in between. The germline V gene has CDR1 DFQATT and CDR2 SNEGSKA (reference sequence). This CDR3 is built from 11 residues. CDR3: CSANRVNEQYF. The CDR3 DNA is TGCAGTGCAAACAGGGTCAACGAGCAGTACTTC.

The V and J genes are TRBV29-1 and TRBJ1-2; 9 bases are a match to TRBD1. Germline CDR1 SQVTM, CDR2 ANQGSEA. This CDR3 has 12 residues. After removal of 6 bases from V and 5 bases from J, the junction contained 4 bases not matched to a gene. The CDR3 DNA is TGCAGCGTCGGACAGGGGTATTATGGCTACACCTTC. Its protein product is CSVGQGYYGYTF.

The chain has TRBV5-1 and TRBJ1-2, with 8 nucleotides matching TRBD1. The CDR3 covers 15 residues. The germline CDR1 and CDR2 sequences are SGHRS and YFSETQ. V gave up 0 bases and J gave up 8 bases; unmatched junction bases: 9. The chain's CDR3 is CASSLAGRGREGYTF. Written as DNA, the CDR3 is TGCGCCAGCAGCTTGGCCGGCAGGGGGCGTGAAGGCTACACCTTC.

The rearrangement joins TRBV30 to TRBJ2-5; 8 nucleotides align to TRBD1. The CDR3 has 15 residues. V shed 1 base and J 5 bases; nucleotides not matched to a gene: 9. In germline, CDR1 is GTSNPN, CDR2 SVGIG (reference sequence). The DNA of the CDR3 is TGTGCCTGGAGTGCACCTACAGGGGGGTGGGAGACCCAGTACTTC. This codes for CAWSAPTGGWETQYF. Variable domain in full (rest from reference TRBV30 and TRBJ2-5): SQTIHQWPATLVQPVGSPLSLECTVEGTSNPNLYWYRQAAGRGLQLLFYSVGIGQISSEVPQNLSASRPQDRQFILSSKKLLLSDSGFYLCAWSAPTGGWETQYFGPGTRLLVL.

The chain joins TRBV7-2 to TRBJ1-5, with D uncertain. The CDR3 totals 15 residues. The germline CDR1 and CDR2 sequences are SGHTA and FQGNSA. The ends were cut back, 0 bases at V and 6 bases at J, with 12 bases in the middle. Here the CDR3 DNA reads TGTGCCAGCAGCTTAGCGGGCCCCGGCACTCAGCCCCAGCATTTT. Amino acids: CASSLAGPGTQPQHF.

This chain uses TRBV11-3 with TRBJ2-1, with 8 bases aligning to TRBD2. The CDR3 extends over 14 amino acids. V shed 5 bases, J shed 4 bases, and the junction held 4 bases outside the gene matches. Germline V CDR1 and CDR2: SGHNT, YENEEA. CDR3 DNA: TGTGCCAGCAGCCCGGGACTAGAGTACAATGAGCAGTTCTTC. Protein: CASSPGLEYNEQFF.

The CDR3 DNA is TGTGCCAGCAGTGAAGCCCACAGTAATCAGCCCCAGCATTTT. It specifies CASSEAHSNQPQHF. The chain carries TRBV6-1 and TRBJ1-5; D gene uncertain. Per germline, CDR1 MNHNS and CDR2 SASEGT. Trimming pared 0 bases from V and 4 bases from J, leaving 7 bases between. This CDR3 is built from 14 residues.

The chain is built from TRBV25-1 and TRBJ2-7; 9 bases map to TRBD2. Germline-derived CDR1 and CDR2 are MGHDK and SYGVNS. V shed 4 bases and J 2 bases; nucleotides not matched to a gene: 9. CDR3 length: 16 residues. The CDR3, as DNA: TGTGCCAGCAGTGGCCCCAGCGGGGGGCTTCCCTACGAGCAGTACTTC. Encoded protein: CASSGPSGGLPYEQYF.

The rearrangement joins TRBV4-3 to TRBJ1-2; D not certain. CDR3 length: 17 amino acids. V lost 0 bases, J lost 4 bases, and 18 bases lay in between. Per germline, CDR1 LGHNA and CDR2 YSLEER. The CDR3 sequence is CASSQDPFAETGYGYTF. The DNA of the CDR3 is TGCGCCAGCAGCCAAGATCCTTTTGCTGAGACGGGCTATGGCTACACCTTC.